This entry lists 20 T cell receptor beta chains sequenced from one sample in a study of CD8 T cells in Susac syndrome. RNA amounts of roughly 0.45 to 1 ug underwent reverse transcription with random hexamers. TCRdb passed the immunoSEQ multiplex PCR reads through MiXCR, listing each CDR3 protein once. The sample yields about 130,000 distinct CDR3 sequences, around 95% seen once. The sample comprised CD8+ T cells from PBMCs. The origin of the receptors is a human donor with Susac syndrome.

The rearrangement uses TRBV27 and TRBJ2-3, with 9 bases fitting TRBD2. CDR3 length: 15 residues. Germline V gene data show CDR1 as MNHEY and CDR2 as SMNVEV (reference sequence). The V gene end was trimmed by 4 bases and the J gene end by 5 bases; junction bases not matched to a gene: 7. CDR3 residues: CASSYSGSPVDTQYF. The CDR3 coding sequence is TGTGCCAGCAGTTATAGCGGGAGCCCGGTAGATACGCAGTATTTT.

The V and J genes are TRBV6-8 and TRBJ2-7; D not certain. CDR1 is MNHGY and CDR2 is SAAAGT in the germline V gene. V gave up 1 base and J gave up 4 bases, with 20 bases separating them. The CDR3 has 17 amino acids. Here the CDR3 DNA reads TGTGCCAGCAGTTACTGGTTTCGTGCACCCCTGGATTACGAGCAGTACTTC. Translating gives CASSYWFRAPLDYEQYF.

The genes are TRBV9 and TRBJ2-2, with 8 bases identical to TRBD2. Germline assignment: CDR1 SGDLS and CDR2 YYNGEE. The CDR3 runs 16 residues. With V trimmed by 0 bases and J by 3 bases, 4 bases remained unmatched. CDR3 nucleotide sequence: TGTGCCAGCAGCGTAGCGGGAGGGCCCTACACCGGGGAGCTGTTTTTT. Its protein product is CASSVAGGPYTGELFF.

The chain is built from TRBV28 and TRBJ1-1, with D possibly matching TRBD1 (5 bases). V shed 8 bases and J shed 8 bases, with 15 bases lying between them. The CDR3 runs 12 residues. Germline V gene lookup returns CDR1 MDHEN and CDR2 SYDVKM. The DNA for the CDR3 is TGTGCCAGCCAGAAGGGGTTTCGCGAAGCTTTCTTT. Protein: CASQKGFREAFF.

This clonotype is a singleton in its sample. The chain links TRBV27 to TRBJ2-7; TRBD2 agrees at 11 bases. After removal of 6 bases from V and 0 bases from J, the junction contained 10 bases not matched to a gene. Germline CDR1 is MNHEY and CDR2 is SMNVEV (reference sequence). The CDR3 length is 17 residues. In DNA, the CDR3 is TGTGCCAGCAGCCGGACTAGCGGGCGTGCATCCTCCTACGAGCAGTACTTC. This translates into CASSRTSGRASSYEQYF.

The V and J genes are TRBV13 and TRBJ2-1, with D maybe TRBD2 (5 bases). The ends were cut back, 2 bases at V and 5 bases at J, with 10 bases in the middle. The germline gives CDR1 PRHDT, CDR2 FYEKMQ (reference sequence). The CDR3 covers 14 residues. CDR3 coding DNA: TGTGCCAGCAGCTTACGACTACTCCACAATGAGCAGTTCTTC. It is translated as CASSLRLLHNEQFF. Complete variable domain (other parts from reference TRBV13 and TRBJ2-1): AAGVIQSPRHLIKEKRETATLKCYPIPRHDTVYWYQQGPGQDPQFLISFYEKMQSDKGSIPDRFSAQQFSDYHSELNMSSLELGDSALYFCASSLRLLHNEQFFGPGTRLTVL.

The V gene is TRBV19, the J gene TRBJ2-1; 11 bases are a match to TRBD2. The CDR3 totals 15 residues. The V gene end was trimmed by 5 bases and the J gene end by 5 bases; junction bases not matched to a gene: 5. Germline V gene lookup returns CDR1 LNHDA and CDR2 SQIVND (reference sequence). The CDR3 DNA sequence: TGTGCCAGTAGTCAACTAGCGGGAGACCACAATGAGCAGTTCTTC. Translated: CASSQLAGDHNEQFF.

The J gene is TRBJ1-1, the V gene TRBV28; tentative D call: TRBD1 (5 bases). Germline V gene lookup returns CDR1 MDHEN and CDR2 SYDVKM. This CDR3 spans 12 amino acids. Trimming took 6 bases from V and 12 from J, leaving 17 bases between them. The CDR3 spells CASSPAGVGPFF. The CDR3 bases are TGTGCCAGCAGCCCCGCGGGGGTTGGGCCTTTCTTT.

This chain uses TRBV12-3 or TRBV12-4 with TRBJ1-2; tentatively, D is TRBD1 (5 bases). The CDR3 covers 15 residues. Trimming stripped 5 bases from V and 3 bases from J, with 16 bases between. CDR3 in amino acids: CASSPHIPTDYGYTF. DNA for the CDR3: TGTGCCAGCAGTCCCCATATCCCGACAGACTATGGCTACACCTTC.

The chain has TRBV7-2 and TRBJ2-1; 8 bases are shared with TRBD2. The V gene end was trimmed by 1 base and the J gene end by 5 bases; junction bases not matched to a gene: 4. The CDR3 spans 15 residues. Germline V gene sequence: CDR1 SGHTA, CDR2 FQGNSA. The CDR3 sequence is CASSLVTSGHNEQFF. CDR3 bases: TGTGCCAGCAGCTTAGTCACTAGCGGCCACAATGAGCAGTTCTTC.

V and J are TRBV12-3 or TRBV12-4 and TRBJ2-2; D may be TRBD1 (6 bases). V was trimmed by 4 bases and J by 5 bases, leaving 11 bases between them. The CDR3 spans 14 residues. The CDR3 sequence: CASSSGAETGELFF. The CDR3 DNA reads as TGTGCCAGCAGTTCAGGGGCGGAGACCGGGGAGCTGTTTTTT.

This clonotype was observed once. The chain employs TRBV4-1 and TRBJ1-4; 7 positions match TRBD1. J lost 8 bases, V lost 2 bases, and 8 bases had no gene match. The germline V gene has CDR1 MGHRA and CDR2 YSYEKL. This CDR3 has 15 amino acids. CDR3 in amino acids: CASSQPGGAAEKLFF. The DNA of the CDR3 is TGCGCCAGCAGCCAACCAGGGGGGGCGGCCGAAAAACTGTTTTTT.

The chain combines TRBV11-1 with TRBJ2-1; 8 nucleotides match TRBD2. Germline lookup yields CDR1 SGHAT and CDR2 FQDESV (reference sequence). The length of the CDR3 is 16 residues. V lost 8 bases to trimming and J lost 1 base; unmatched junction nucleotides: 10. CDR3 region: CASVTTSGSSYNEQFF. CDR3 nucleotide sequence: TGTGCCAGCGTCACCACTAGCGGTAGTTCCTACAATGAGCAGTTCTTC.

This chain links TRBV29-1 with TRBJ2-3, with D perhaps matching TRBD2 (5 bases). Germline lookup yields CDR1 SQVTM and CDR2 ANQGSEA. The germline V and J ends were trimmed by 7 bases and 4 bases, with 12 bases remaining between them. The CDR3 sequence is 12 residues long. The CDR3 region is CSARTVPDTQYF. In nucleotides, the CDR3 is TGCAGCGCTAGGACTGTTCCAGATACGCAGTATTTT.

This chain joins TRBV30 and TRBJ1-1, with D possibly TRBD1 on 6 matching bases. This CDR3 comprises 15 residues. The V end lost 4 bases, the J end lost 3 bases, and 18 bases lay between the germline ends. CDR1 is GTSNPN, CDR2 SVGIG, per germline (reference sequence). The CDR3 sequence is CAWTAAGAWDTEAFF. As DNA, the CDR3 is TGTGCCTGGACGGCCGCAGGGGCGTGGGACACTGAAGCTTTCTTT. The whole variable domain, filled in from reference TRBV30 and TRBJ1-1, reads SQTIHQWPATLVQPVGSPLSLECTVEGTSNPNLYWYRQAAGRGLQLLFYSVGIGQISSEVPQNLSASRPQDRQFILSSKKLLLSDSGFYLCAWTAAGAWDTEAFFGQGTRLTVV.

The chain has TRBV5-1 and TRBJ2-6, with 9 bases fitting TRBD1. Germline trimming cut 0 bases from V and 3 bases from J; bases unmatched to any gene: 4. Germline V gene sequence: CDR1 SGHRS, CDR2 YFSETQ. The CDR3 loop spans 17 amino acids. DNA for the CDR3: TGCGCCAGCAGCTTGGACAGGGGGCTAGGTGGGGCCAACGTCCTGACTTTC. Translating it yields CASSLDRGLGGANVLTF.

The rearrangement joins TRBV6-1 to TRBJ1-1; 11 bases are a match to TRBD1. The CDR3 is 18 amino acids. With 8 bases clipped from V and 1 base from J, the junction kept 15 bases outside the gene matches. Per the germline V gene, CDR1 is MNHNS and CDR2 is SASEGT. CDR3 nucleotides: TGTGCCAGCTTCGCATCGAACCGGGACAGGGGGGCGAACACTGAAGCTTTCTTT. It specifies CASFASNRDRGANTEAFF.

This sequence joins TRBV20-1 and TRBJ2-7; D is undetermined. The CDR3 totals 14 residues. Germline V gene data show CDR1 as DFQATT and CDR2 as SNEGSKA (reference sequence). Deletions cut 2 bases from V and 9 bases from J, with 20 bases between. The CDR3 here is CSARIYAVGPRQYF. In DNA form, the CDR3 reads TGCAGTGCTAGAATATACGCCGTGGGCCCCAGGCAGTACTTC.

CDR3 residues: CAWTVDYYGYTF. The CDR3 DNA reads as TGTGCCTGGACGGTAGATTACTATGGCTACACCTTC. The V and J genes are TRBV30 and TRBJ1-2; D not certain. Germline assignment: CDR1 GTSNPN and CDR2 SVGIG (reference sequence). The V gene lost 4 bases and the J gene lost 3 bases, with 9 bases spanning the gap. This CDR3 region has 12 residues.

This chain uses TRBV27 with TRBJ1-2; 7 bases line up with TRBD1. Germline V lookup: CDR1 MNHEY, CDR2 SMNVEV (reference sequence). This CDR3 is built from 15 residues. Trimming at V came to 8 bases and at J to 6 bases, leaving 15 bases not matched to a gene. The CDR3 nucleotides are TGTGCCAGCGGGTCCGACTTCAGGACAGGCCATGGCTACACCTTC. Its protein is CASGSDFRTGHGYTF.